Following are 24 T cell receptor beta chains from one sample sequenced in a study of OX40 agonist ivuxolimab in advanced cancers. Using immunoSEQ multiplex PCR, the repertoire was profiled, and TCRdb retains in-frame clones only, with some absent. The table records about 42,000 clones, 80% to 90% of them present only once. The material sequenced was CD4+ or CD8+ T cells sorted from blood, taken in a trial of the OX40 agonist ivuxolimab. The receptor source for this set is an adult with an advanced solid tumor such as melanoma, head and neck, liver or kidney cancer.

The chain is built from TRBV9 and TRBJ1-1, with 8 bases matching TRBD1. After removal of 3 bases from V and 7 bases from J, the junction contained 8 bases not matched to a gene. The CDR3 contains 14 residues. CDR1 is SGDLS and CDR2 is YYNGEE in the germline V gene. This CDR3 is CASSGLSGGVEAFF. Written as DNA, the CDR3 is TGTGCCAGCAGCGGATTATCAGGGGGCGTTGAAGCTTTCTTT.

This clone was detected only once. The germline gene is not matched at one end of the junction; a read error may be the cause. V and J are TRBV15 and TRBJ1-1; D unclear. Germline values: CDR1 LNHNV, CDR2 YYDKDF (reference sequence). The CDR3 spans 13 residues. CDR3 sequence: CATRSRVNTEAFF. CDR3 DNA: TGTGCCACCCGCAGTCGGGTGAACACTGAAGCTTTCTTT.

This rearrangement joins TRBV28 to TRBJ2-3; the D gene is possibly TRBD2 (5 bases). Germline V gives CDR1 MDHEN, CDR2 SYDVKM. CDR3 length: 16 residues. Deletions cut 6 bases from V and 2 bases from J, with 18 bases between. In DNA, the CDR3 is TGTGCCAGCAGCTCCTTGGAGCGGCCTTACACAGATACGCAGTATTTT. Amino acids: CASSSLERPYTDTQYF.

The CDR3 here is CASLQVGHNEQFF. The DNA for the CDR3 is TGTGCCAGCTTACAGGTTGGTCACAATGAGCAGTTCTTC. This chain joins TRBV11-2 and TRBJ2-1; possibly TRBD1 for D (5 bases). Looked up from germline, CDR1 is SGHAT and CDR2 is FQNNGV. V lost 8 bases and J 5 bases, leaving 13 bases between the germline ends. The CDR3 loop spans 13 amino acids.

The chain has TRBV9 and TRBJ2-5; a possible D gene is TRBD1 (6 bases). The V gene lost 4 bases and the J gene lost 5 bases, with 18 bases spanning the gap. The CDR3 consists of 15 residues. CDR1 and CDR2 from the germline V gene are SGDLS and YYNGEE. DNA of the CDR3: TGTGCCAGCAGCTACTCCAGGGGCGCCGGGGAGACCCAGTACTTC. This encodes CASSYSRGAGETQYF.

CDR3 region: CASPSRPGSNNEQFF. The DNA for the CDR3 is TGTGCCAGCCCAAGTCGGCCGGGGTCGAACAATGAGCAGTTCTTC. This chain links TRBV7-9 with TRBJ2-1; maybe TRBD2 (5 bases). Germline V gene sequence: CDR1 SEHNR, CDR2 FQNEAQ (reference sequence). Trimming removed 8 bases at V and 5 bases at J, with 19 bases between. The CDR3 has 15 amino acids.

This chain's CDR3 is CASRLQGWTEAFF. In DNA, the CDR3 is TGTGCCAGCAGACTTCAGGGTTGGACTGAAGCTTTCTTT. This chain connects TRBV27 to TRBJ1-1; TRBD1 is a possible D gene (5 bases). The CDR3 runs to 13 residues. Germline CDR1 is MNHEY and CDR2 is SMNVEV (reference sequence). V was cut by 6 bases and J by 5 bases, with 13 bases left in between.

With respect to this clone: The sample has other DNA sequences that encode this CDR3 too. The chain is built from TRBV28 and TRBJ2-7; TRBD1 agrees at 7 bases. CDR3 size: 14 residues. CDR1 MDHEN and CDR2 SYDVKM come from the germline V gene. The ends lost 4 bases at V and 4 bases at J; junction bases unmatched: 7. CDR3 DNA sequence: TGTGCCAGCAGTTCCAGGACAGGCGCTTACGAGCAGTACTTC. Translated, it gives CASSSRTGAYEQYF.

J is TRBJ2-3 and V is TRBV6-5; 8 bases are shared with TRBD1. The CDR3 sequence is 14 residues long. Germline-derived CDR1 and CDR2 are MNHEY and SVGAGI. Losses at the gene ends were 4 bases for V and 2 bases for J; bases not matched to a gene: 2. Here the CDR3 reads CASSWTGFTDTQYF. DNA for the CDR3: TGTGCCAGCAGTTGGACAGGGTTCACAGATACGCAGTATTTT.

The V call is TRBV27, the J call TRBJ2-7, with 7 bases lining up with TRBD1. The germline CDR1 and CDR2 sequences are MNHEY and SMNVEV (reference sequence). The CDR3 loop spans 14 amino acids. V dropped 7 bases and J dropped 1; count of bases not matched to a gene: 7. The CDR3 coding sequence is TGTGCCAGCAACCCGACAGGGTTTTCCTACGAGCAGTACTTC. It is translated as CASNPTGFSYEQYF.

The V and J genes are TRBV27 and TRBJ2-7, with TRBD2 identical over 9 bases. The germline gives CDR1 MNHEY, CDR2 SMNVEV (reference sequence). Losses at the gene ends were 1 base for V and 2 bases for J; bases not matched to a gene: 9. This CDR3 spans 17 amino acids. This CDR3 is CASSLLAAGGPAYEQYF. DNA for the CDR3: TGTGCCAGCAGTTTATTGGCAGCGGGAGGCCCCGCCTACGAGCAGTACTTC.

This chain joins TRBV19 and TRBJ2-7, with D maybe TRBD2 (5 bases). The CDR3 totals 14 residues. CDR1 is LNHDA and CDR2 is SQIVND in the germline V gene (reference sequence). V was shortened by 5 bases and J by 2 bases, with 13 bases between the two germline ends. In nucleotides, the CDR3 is TGTGCCAGTAGTTGGTTACACGGGACCTACGAGCAGTACTTC. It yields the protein CASSWLHGTYEQYF.

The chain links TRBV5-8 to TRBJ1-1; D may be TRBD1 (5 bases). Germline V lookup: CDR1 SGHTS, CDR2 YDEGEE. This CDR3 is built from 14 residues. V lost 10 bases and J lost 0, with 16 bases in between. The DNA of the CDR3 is TGTGCCCGGACGGGGGTAATGATGAACACTGAAGCTTTCTTT. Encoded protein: CARTGVMMNTEAFF.

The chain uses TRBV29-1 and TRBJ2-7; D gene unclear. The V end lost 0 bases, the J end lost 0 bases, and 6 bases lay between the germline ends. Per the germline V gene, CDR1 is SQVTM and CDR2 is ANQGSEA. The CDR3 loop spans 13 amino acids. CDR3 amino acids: CSVEDPDSYEQYF. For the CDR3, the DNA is TGCAGCGTTGAAGATCCCGACTCCTACGAGCAGTACTTC.

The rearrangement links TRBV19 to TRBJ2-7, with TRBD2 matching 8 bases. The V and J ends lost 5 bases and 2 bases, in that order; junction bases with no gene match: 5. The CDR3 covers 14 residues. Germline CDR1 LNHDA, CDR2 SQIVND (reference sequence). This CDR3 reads CASSPFGGAYEQYF. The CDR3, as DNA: TGTGCCAGTAGTCCATTCGGGGGGGCCTACGAGCAGTACTTC. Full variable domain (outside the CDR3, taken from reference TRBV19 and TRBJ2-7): DGGITQSPKYLFRKEGQNVTLSCEQNLNHDAMYWYRQDPGQGLRLIYYSQIVNDFQKGDIAEGYSVSREKKESFPLTVTSAQKNPTAFYLCASSPFGGAYEQYFGPGTRLTVT.

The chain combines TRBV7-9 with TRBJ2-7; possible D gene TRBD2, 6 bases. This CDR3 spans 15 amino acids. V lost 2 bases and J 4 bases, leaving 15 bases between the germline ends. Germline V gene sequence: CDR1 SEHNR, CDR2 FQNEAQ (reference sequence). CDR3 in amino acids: CASSLFSGTFYEQYF. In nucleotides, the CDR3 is TGTGCCAGCAGCTTATTCTCAGGGACTTTTTACGAGCAGTACTTC. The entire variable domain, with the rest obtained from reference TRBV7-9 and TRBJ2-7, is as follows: DTGVSQNPRHKITKRGQNVTFRCDPISEHNRLYWYRQTLGQGPEFLTYFQNEAQLEKSRLLSDRFSAERPKGSFSTLEIQRTEQGDSAMYLCASSLFSGTFYEQYFGPGTRLTVT.

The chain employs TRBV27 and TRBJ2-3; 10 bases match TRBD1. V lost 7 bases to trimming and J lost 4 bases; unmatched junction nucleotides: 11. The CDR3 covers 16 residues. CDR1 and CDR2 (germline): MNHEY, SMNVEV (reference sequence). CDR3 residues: CASTTTRDRGPDTQYF. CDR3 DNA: TGTGCCAGCACAACAACCAGGGACAGGGGACCAGATACGCAGTATTTT.

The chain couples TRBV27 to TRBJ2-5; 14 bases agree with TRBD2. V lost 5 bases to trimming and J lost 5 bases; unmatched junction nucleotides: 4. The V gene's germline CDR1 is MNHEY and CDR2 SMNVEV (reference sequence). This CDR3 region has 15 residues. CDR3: CASSPRTSGGETQYF. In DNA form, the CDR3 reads TGTGCCAGCAGTCCCCGGACTAGCGGGGGGGAGACCCAGTACTTC.

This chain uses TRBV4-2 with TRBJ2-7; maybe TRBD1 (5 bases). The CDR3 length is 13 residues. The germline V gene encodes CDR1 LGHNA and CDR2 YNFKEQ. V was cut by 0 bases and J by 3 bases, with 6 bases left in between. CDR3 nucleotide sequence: TGTGCCAGCAGCCAAGAGCAGGGCTACGAGCAGTACTTC. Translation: CASSQEQGYEQYF.

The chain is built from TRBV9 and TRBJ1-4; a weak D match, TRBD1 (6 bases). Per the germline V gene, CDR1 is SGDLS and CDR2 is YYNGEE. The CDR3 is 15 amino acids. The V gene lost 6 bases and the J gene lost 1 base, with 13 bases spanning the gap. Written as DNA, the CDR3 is TGTGCCAGCACTAGGGGGGGAGGAACTAATGAAAAACTGTTTTTT. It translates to CASTRGGGTNEKLFF.

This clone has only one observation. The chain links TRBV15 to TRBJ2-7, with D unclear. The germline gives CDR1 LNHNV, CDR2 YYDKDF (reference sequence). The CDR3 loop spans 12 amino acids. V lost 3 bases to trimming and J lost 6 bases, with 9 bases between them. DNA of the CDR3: TGTGCCACCAGCAGCTTAGCTGGCGAGCAGTACTTC. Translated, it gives CATSSLAGEQYF.

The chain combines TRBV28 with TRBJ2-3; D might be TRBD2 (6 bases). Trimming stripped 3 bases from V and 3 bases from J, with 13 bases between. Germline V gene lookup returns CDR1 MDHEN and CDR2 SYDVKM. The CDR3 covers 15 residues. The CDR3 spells CASSFGGIGTDTQYF. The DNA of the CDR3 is TGTGCCAGCAGTTTTGGCGGGATTGGGACAGATACGCAGTATTTT.

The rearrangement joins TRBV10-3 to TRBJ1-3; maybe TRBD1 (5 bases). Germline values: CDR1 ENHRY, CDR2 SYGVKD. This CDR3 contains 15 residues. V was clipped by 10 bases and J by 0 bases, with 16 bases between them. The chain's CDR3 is CATAGTDNSGNTIYF. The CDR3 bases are TGTGCCACCGCAGGGACGGACAACTCTGGAAACACCATATATTTT.

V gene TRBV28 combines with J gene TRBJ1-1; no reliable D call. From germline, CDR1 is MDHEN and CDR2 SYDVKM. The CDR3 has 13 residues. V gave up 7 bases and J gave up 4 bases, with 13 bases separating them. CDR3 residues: CASILHRSTEAFF. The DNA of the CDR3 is TGTGCCAGCATCTTACACCGGAGCACTGAAGCTTTCTTT.